These 8 T cell receptor beta chains share one sample of origin, sequenced in a study of human T cells and chemical hapten exposure. TCRdb re-derived calls from the RACE reads in MiXCR, one entry per CDR3 protein. The sample yields more than 250,000 distinct CDR3 sequences, more than 6.5% seen once. Time point meaning: pre-sensitization, week 0. The sample's treatment: therapeutic diphenylcyclopropenone sensitization with weekly scalp DPC. Sequencing used whole blood, obtained in connection with sensitization to the hapten diphenylcyclopropenone (DPC). The receptors originated from a woman in her forties with alopecia areata. Some clones in this sample may be carry-over from other donors' samples.

The rearrangement links TRBV9 to TRBJ2-1; D is undetermined. The V gene lost 1 base and the J gene lost 0 bases, with 11 bases spanning the gap. The CDR3 is 16 amino acids. Germline CDR1 reads SGDLS; CDR2 reads YYNGEE. This CDR3 reads CASSVYWVSSYNEQFF. CDR3 sequence (DNA): TGTGCCAGCAGCGTATATTGGGTAAGCTCCTACAATGAGCAGTTCTTC.

This clonotype occurred a few times. This chain links TRBV6-4 with TRBJ2-1; D uncertain. Between the trimmed V and J ends, which lost 0 bases and 5 bases, there was a span of 8 bases. Germline loops: CDR1 MRHNA, CDR2 SNTAGT. CDR3 length: 14 amino acids. CDR3 protein: CASSDSSRNNEQFF. The CDR3 DNA follows: TGTGCCAGCAGTGACTCTTCTAGGAACAATGAGCAGTTCTTC.

The chain joins TRBV15 to TRBJ2-1; 11 positions match TRBD2. This CDR3 spans 16 amino acids. Trimming at V came to 0 bases and at J to 3 bases, leaving 1 base not matched to a gene. Per germline, CDR1 LNHNV and CDR2 YYDKDF (reference sequence). The CDR3 DNA reads TGTGCCACCAGCAGAGATGGGACTAGCGGCTACAATGAGCAGTTCTTC. Translation gives CATSRDGTSGYNEQFF. The full variable domain, in which reference TRBV15 and TRBJ2-1 provide the parts outside the CDR3, is DAMVIQNPRYQVTQFGKPVTLSCSQTLNHNVMYWYQQKSSQAPKLLFHYYDKDFNNEADTPDNFQSRRPNTSFCFLDIRSPGLGDTAMYLCATSRDGTSGYNEQFFGPGTRLTVL.

This rearrangement joins TRBV24-1 to TRBJ2-1, with D perhaps TRBD1 (5 bases). Germline CDR1 KGHDR, CDR2 SFDVKD. The V gene lost 3 bases and the J gene lost 4 bases, with 15 bases spanning the gap. CDR3 size: 16 residues. The chain's CDR3 is CATSDHMDNLYNEQFF. CDR3 DNA sequence: TGTGCCACCAGTGATCATATGGACAACCTATACAATGAGCAGTTCTTC.

This clonotype was observed at least ten times. J is TRBJ1-2 and V is TRBV7-2; possibly TRBD1 for D (5 bases). Germline CDR1 reads SGHTA; CDR2 reads FQGNSA. The CDR3 loop spans 14 amino acids. The V end was cut by 5 bases, the J end by 1 base, with 11 bases between. The DNA of the CDR3 is TGTGCCAGCAGCAAAATGGACAATAACTATGGCTACACCTTC. It encodes CASSKMDNNYGYTF.

This clonotype was picked up many times. The V and J genes are TRBV27 and TRBJ2-7; TRBD1 matches 10 bases. The trim removed 8 bases at V and 5 bases at J, leaving 6 bases unmatched. This CDR3 contains 13 residues. CDR1 MNHEY and CDR2 SMNVEV come from the germline V gene (reference sequence). The CDR3 DNA follows: TGTGCCAGCGGGGGACAGGGGATACACGAGCAGTACTTC. It specifies CASGGQGIHEQYF.

This clonotype has more than one count but fewer than ten. V gene TRBV6-2 or TRBV6-3 combines with J gene TRBJ2-1, with D possibly TRBD2 on 6 matching bases. The CDR3 has 11 residues. The germline gives CDR1 MNHEY, CDR2 SVGEGT. The germline V and J ends were trimmed by 4 bases and 10 bases, with 8 bases remaining between them. The CDR3 DNA sequence: TGTGCCAGCAGTTCTAGCGTCGAGCAGTTCTTC. The encoded protein is CASSSSVEQFF.

V gene TRBV24-1 combines with J gene TRBJ2-2; tentative D call: TRBD1 (6 bases). V was trimmed by 1 base and J by 4 bases, leaving 9 bases between them. The germline gives CDR1 KGHDR, CDR2 SFDVKD. This CDR3 has 15 amino acids. This chain's CDR3 is CATSDLTGPTGELFF. CDR3 nucleotide sequence: TGTGCCACCAGTGATTTAACAGGGCCCACCGGGGAGCTGTTTTTT.